One sample yielded the 7 T cell receptor beta chains listed below, sequenced in a study of shared clonotypes between healthy human individuals. Some clones are missing from TCRdb's copy, which holds only in-frame ones; the method was immunoSEQ multiplex PCR. The top ten clones hold 0.1% to 0.15% of a sample with 2 million to 2.5 million clones, under 97% of them seen once. The sample taken for sequencing was naive CD4+ T cells sorted from blood. The subset was: CD45RA+ positively selected. These receptors were obtained from a man between 18 and 35 years old in good health.

The V call is TRBV6-6, the J call TRBJ1-1; 7 bases agree with TRBD1. Germline lookup yields CDR1 MNHNY and CDR2 SVGAGI (reference sequence). V lost 4 bases, J lost 8 bases, and 1 base stayed unmatched. The length of the CDR3 is 11 residues. CDR3: CASSSGGEAFF. The CDR3 coding sequence is TGTGCCAGCAGTTCAGGGGGAGAAGCTTTCTTT.

V gene TRBV5-4 combines with J gene TRBJ1-6; D might be TRBD1 (5 bases). In germline, CDR1 is SGHNT, CDR2 YYREEE (reference sequence). V dropped 4 bases and J dropped 9 bases, with 20 bases sitting between them. This CDR3 is built from 16 residues. CDR3 nucleotides: TGTGCCAGCAGCAGGGGTGGGGTTCCGCTAGGTTCACCCCTCCACTTT. It codes for CASSRGGVPLGSPLHF.

CDR3 sequence (DNA): TGCGCCAGCAGTGAGTCGAGTGTCGGGTCCTACAATGAGCAGTTCTTC. Its translation: CASSESSVGSYNEQFF. This rearrangement joins TRBV10-1 to TRBJ2-1; D remains unclear. V was clipped by 0 bases and J by 1 base, with 10 bases between them. There are 16 residues in the CDR3. Germline V gene data show CDR1 as WNHNN and CDR2 as SYGVQD (reference sequence).

The V gene is TRBV5-6, the J gene TRBJ1-2; weak D call: TRBD1 (6 bases). The V end lost 4 bases, the J end lost 4 bases, and 17 bases lay between the germline ends. The germline CDR1 and CDR2 sequences are SGHDT and YYEEEE. The CDR3 contains 15 residues. The CDR3 DNA reads as TGTGCCAGCAGCCCCGGACAGACAGGTGGCTATGGCTACACCTTC. The encoded protein is CASSPGQTGGYGYTF.

V is TRBV9 and J is TRBJ2-5; D uncertain. The CDR3 runs 14 residues. Germline assignment: CDR1 SGDLS and CDR2 YYNGEE. Trimming took off 0 bases at V and 1 base at J, with 7 bases between the two ends. This CDR3 reads CASSVGNSQETQYF. CDR3 bases: TGTGCCAGCAGCGTAGGGAACAGCCAAGAGACCCAGTACTTC. The whole variable domain, filled in from reference TRBV9 and TRBJ2-5, reads DSGVTQTPKHLITATGQRVTLRCSPRSGDLSVYWYQQSLDQGLQFLIQYYNGEERAKGNILERFSAQQFPDLHSELNLSSLELGDSALYFCASSVGNSQETQYFGPGTRLLVL.

The rearrangement links TRBV10-3 to TRBJ2-5, with D possibly matching TRBD2 (5 bases). V lost 6 bases to trimming and J lost 5 bases, with 19 bases between them. The CDR3 runs 15 residues. Per the germline V gene, CDR1 is ENHRY and CDR2 is SYGVKD. The CDR3 DNA sequence: TGTGCCATCAGCCTGAACTCGGGGATAGGCGAGACCCAGTACTTC. Amino acid sequence: CAISLNSGIGETQYF.

V is TRBV28 and J is TRBJ1-5, with no clear D. With 2 bases removed from V and 2 bases from J, the gap between germline ends came to 7 bases. The CDR3 covers 14 residues. The germline V gene encodes CDR1 MDHEN and CDR2 SYDVKM. The CDR3 protein is CASSLQAGNQPQHF. CDR3 DNA sequence: TGTGCCAGCAGTTTACAGGCGGGCAATCAGCCCCAGCATTTT.